This T cell receptor (beta chain) came from a study of vaccination and CD4 T cells after COVID-19. This clonotype came up a few times. The antigen remains undetermined. The Oncomine TCR Beta short-read assay sequenced DNA from cultured CD4+ T cells. TCRdb re-derived calls from the PCR reads in MiXCR, one entry per CDR3 protein. The table lists 10,000 to 15,000 distinct CDR3 sequences, 40% to 55% of them singletons. Study-wide points: A median approximately 86% of convalescent patients' SARS-CoV-2-reactive clones emerged only after vaccination.

The treatment is: roughly 11-day PBMC culture with coronavirus spike peptide pools or control peptides (ViraFEST assay). Expanded clonotypes were found by TCR sequencing after peptide-pool stimulation (ViraFEST). The sequencing input was CD4+ T cells from blood, cultured in vitro. The clonotype originates from a human donor who had recovered from COVID-19.

The CDR3 DNA is TGTGCCACCGAACACAGGGGACGTGGGGCCAACGTCCTGACTTTC. This gives the protein CATEHRGRGANVLTF. The chain employs TRBV15 and TRBJ2-6, with TRBD1 matching 7 bases. Trimming took 8 bases from V and 3 from J; bases not matched to a gene: 7. Germline values: CDR1 LNHNV, CDR2 YYDKDF (reference sequence). The CDR3 sequence is 15 residues long. The full variable domain, in which reference TRBV15 and TRBJ2-6 provide the parts outside the CDR3, is DAMVIQNPRYQVTQFGKPVTLSCSQTLNHNVMYWYQQKSSQAPKLLFHYYDKDFNNEADTPDNFQSRRPNTSFCFLDIRSPGLGDTAMYLCATEHRGRGANVLTFGAGSRLTVL.